The 5 T cell receptor beta chains below come from one sample, sequenced in a study of CD8+CD57+ T cells in acquired aplastic anemia. Template material for TCR beta VDJ and CDR3 profiling consisted of genomic DNA. One entry per CDR3 protein results from TCRdb running MiXCR on the reads. This repertoire shows more than 100,000 distinct CDR3 sequences, about 48% found once; its top ten account for roughly 2.5%. The sample taken for sequencing was sorted CD4+, CD8+, or CD8+CD57+ T cells (not recorded which) from PBMCs. The receptors stem from a human donor in good health, serving as a control.

This clonotype was observed at least ten times. The V gene is TRBV12-3 or TRBV12-4, the J gene TRBJ1-6; a possible D gene is TRBD1 (6 bases). The CDR3 has 16 amino acids. Trimming cost V 3 bases and J 9 bases, with 18 bases left between them. The CDR3 is CASSFGDPTRGSPLHF. The CDR3, as DNA: TGTGCCAGCAGTTTTGGGGACCCCACCAGGGGTTCACCCCTCCACTTT.

This clonotype was detected ten times or more. CDR3 loop: CASSPIGAGSYEQYF. The CDR3 DNA sequence: TGTGCCAGCAGCCCAATTGGGGCAGGATCCTACGAGCAGTACTTC. V is TRBV11-2 and J is TRBJ2-7, with D tentatively TRBD1 (5 bases). CDR1 is SGHAT and CDR2 is FQNNGV in the germline V gene. V lost 5 bases, J lost 1 base, and 15 bases lay in between. This CDR3 spans 15 amino acids.

The J gene is TRBJ1-3, the V gene TRBV20-1; D is undetermined. With 2 bases removed from V and 0 bases from J, the gap between germline ends came to 8 bases. The CDR3 length is 14 residues. Germline V CDR1 and CDR2: DFQATT, SNEGSKA (reference sequence). The CDR3 protein is CSARISYSGNTIYF. In DNA, the CDR3 is TGCAGTGCTAGAATCTCTTACTCTGGAAACACCATATATTTT.

This clonotype was observed at least ten times. The chain joins TRBV4-1 to TRBJ2-5, with D perhaps assigned TRBD1 or TRBD2 (6 bases each). CDR1 and CDR2 (germline): MGHRA, YSYEKL. Trimming shortened V by 1 base and J by 5 bases, and 17 bases separated the two germline ends. The CDR3 length is 16 residues. The CDR3 protein is CASSQGPGAGWETQYF. The CDR3 DNA sequence: TGCGCCAGCAGCCAAGGACCGGGGGCGGGTTGGGAGACCCAGTACTTC.

V and J are TRBV2 and TRBJ1-2; D unclear. This CDR3 has 14 residues. Germline values: CDR1 SNHLY, CDR2 FYNNEI. V dropped 1 base and J dropped 5 bases, with 11 bases sitting between them. The CDR3 sequence: CASSEGPTSYGYTF. In DNA, the CDR3 is TGTGCCAGCAGTGAAGGTCCCACCTCGTATGGCTACACCTTC.